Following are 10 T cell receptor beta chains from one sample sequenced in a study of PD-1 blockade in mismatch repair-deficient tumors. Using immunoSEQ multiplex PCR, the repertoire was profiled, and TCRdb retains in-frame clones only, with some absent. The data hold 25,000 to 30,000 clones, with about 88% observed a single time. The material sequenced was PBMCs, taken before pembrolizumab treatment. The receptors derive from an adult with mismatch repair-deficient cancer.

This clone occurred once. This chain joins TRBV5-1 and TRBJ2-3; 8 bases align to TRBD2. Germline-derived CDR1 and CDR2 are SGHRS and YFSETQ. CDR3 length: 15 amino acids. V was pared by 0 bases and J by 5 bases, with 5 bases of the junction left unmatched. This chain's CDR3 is CASSLVGTRVDTQYF. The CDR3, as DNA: TGCGCCAGCAGCTTGGTGGGGACTAGGGTAGATACGCAGTATTTT.

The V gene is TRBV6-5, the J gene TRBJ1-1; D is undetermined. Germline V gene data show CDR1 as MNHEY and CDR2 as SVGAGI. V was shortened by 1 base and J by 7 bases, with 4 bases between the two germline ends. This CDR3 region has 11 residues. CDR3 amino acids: CASSYFGEAFF. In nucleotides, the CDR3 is TGTGCCAGCAGTTACTTCGGTGAAGCTTTCTTT.

CDR3 sequence: CASSFSGGTGELFF. The DNA of the CDR3 is TGTGCCAGCAGCTTTTCGGGGGGCACCGGGGAGCTGTTTTTT. V gene TRBV11-2 combines with J gene TRBJ2-2; 7 positions match TRBD2. This CDR3 region has 14 residues. The V segment lost 3 bases and the J segment 4 bases; nucleotides outside the gene matches: 2. Germline V gene data show CDR1 as SGHAT and CDR2 as FQNNGV.

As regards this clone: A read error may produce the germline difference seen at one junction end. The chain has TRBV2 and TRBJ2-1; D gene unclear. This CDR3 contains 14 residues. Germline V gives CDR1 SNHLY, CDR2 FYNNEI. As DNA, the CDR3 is TGTGCCAGCATTGAACAGAACCCCGACAATGAGCAGTTCTTC. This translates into CASIEQNPDNEQFF.

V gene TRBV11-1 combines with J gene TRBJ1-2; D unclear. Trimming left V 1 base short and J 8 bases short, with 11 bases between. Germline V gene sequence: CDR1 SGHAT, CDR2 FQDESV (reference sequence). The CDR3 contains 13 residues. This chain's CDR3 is CASSLVRGSGYTF. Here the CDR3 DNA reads TGTGCCAGCAGCTTAGTTCGGGGATCGGGCTACACCTTC.

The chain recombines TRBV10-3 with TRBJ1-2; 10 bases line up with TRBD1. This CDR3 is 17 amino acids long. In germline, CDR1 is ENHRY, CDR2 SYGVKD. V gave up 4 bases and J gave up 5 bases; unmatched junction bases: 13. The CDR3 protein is CAISGSIGTGVYYGYTF. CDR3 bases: TGTGCCATCAGTGGCTCTATAGGGACAGGGGTGTATTATGGCTACACCTTC.

The CDR3 protein is CATTGTTYNEQFF. CDR3 DNA sequence: TGTGCCACCACCGGGACTACTTACAATGAGCAGTTCTTC. The genes are TRBV27 and TRBJ2-1, with 7 bases fitting TRBD2. Trimming took 10 bases from V and 4 from J; bases not matched to a gene: 7. The V gene's germline CDR1 is MNHEY and CDR2 SMNVEV (reference sequence). The CDR3 has 13 amino acids.

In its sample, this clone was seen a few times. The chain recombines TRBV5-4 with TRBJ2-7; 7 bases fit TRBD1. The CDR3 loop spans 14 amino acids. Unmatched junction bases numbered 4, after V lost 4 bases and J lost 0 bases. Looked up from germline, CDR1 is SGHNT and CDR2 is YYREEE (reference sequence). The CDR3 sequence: CASSTDRSSYEQYF. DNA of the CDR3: TGTGCCAGCAGCACGGACAGGAGCTCCTACGAGCAGTACTTC.

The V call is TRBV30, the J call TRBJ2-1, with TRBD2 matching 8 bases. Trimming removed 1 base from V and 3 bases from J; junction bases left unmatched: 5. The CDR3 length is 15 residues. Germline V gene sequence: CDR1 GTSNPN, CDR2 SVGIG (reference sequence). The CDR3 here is CAWSGGSGSYNEQFF. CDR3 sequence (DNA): TGTGCCTGGAGTGGGGGGAGCGGGAGCTACAATGAGCAGTTCTTC.

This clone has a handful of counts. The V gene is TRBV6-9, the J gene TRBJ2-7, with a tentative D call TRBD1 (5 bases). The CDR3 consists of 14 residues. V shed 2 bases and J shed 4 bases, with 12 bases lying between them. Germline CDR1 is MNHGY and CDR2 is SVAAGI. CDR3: CASSYGDRPYEQYF. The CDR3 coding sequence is TGTGCCAGCAGTTATGGTGACAGACCATACGAGCAGTACTTC.